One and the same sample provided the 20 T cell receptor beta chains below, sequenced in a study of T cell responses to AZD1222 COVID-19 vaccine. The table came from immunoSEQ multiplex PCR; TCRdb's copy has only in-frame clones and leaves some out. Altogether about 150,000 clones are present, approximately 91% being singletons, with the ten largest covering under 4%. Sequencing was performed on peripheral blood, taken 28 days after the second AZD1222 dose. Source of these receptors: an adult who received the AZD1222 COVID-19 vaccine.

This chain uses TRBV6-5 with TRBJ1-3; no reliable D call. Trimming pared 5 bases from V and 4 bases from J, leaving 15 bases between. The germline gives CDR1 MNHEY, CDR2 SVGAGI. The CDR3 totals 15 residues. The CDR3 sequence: CASSPARQDGNTIYF. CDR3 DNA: TGTGCCAGCAGTCCCGCTCGCCAGGACGGAAACACCATATATTTT.

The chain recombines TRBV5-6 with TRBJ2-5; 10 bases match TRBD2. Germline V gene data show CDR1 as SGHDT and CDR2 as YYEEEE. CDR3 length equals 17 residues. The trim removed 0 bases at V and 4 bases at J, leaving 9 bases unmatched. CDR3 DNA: TGTGCCAGCAGCTTGGACGGACTAGCGGTCAGAGGAGAGACCCAGTACTTC. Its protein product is CASSLDGLAVRGETQYF.

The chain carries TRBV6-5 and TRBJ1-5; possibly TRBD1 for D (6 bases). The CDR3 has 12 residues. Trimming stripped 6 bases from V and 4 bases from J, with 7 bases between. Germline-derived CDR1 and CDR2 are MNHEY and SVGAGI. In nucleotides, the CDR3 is TGTGCCAGCAGGGACAGTAATCAGCCCCAGCATTTT. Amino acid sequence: CASRDSNQPQHF.

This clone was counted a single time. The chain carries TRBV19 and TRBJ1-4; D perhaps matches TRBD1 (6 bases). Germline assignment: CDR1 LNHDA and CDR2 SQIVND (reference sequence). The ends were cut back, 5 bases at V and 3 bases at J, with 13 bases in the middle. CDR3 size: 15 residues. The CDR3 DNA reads TGTGCCAGTAGTCTACAGGGATTGTCTAATGAAAAACTGTTTTTT. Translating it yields CASSLQGLSNEKLFF.

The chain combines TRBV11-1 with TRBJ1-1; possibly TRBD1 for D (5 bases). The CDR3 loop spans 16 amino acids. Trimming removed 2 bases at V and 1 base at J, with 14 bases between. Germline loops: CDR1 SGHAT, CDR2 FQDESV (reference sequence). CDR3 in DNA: TGTGCCAGCAGCTTACGCAGGGCCCTAGGGAACACTGAAGCTTTCTTT. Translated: CASSLRRALGNTEAFF. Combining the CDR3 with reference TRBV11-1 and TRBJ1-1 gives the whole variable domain EAEVAQSPRYKITEKSQAVAFWCDPISGHATLYWYRQILGQGPELLVQFQDESVVDDSQLPKDRFSAERLKGVDSTLKIQPAELGDSAMYLCASSLRRALGNTEAFFGQGTRLTVV.

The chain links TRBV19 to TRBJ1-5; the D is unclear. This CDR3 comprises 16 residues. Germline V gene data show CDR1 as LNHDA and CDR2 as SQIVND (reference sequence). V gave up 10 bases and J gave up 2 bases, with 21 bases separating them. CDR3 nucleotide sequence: TGTGCCACCACCCCGGACCCCACTAACCGCAATCAGCCCCAGCATTTT. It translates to CATTPDPTNRNQPQHF.

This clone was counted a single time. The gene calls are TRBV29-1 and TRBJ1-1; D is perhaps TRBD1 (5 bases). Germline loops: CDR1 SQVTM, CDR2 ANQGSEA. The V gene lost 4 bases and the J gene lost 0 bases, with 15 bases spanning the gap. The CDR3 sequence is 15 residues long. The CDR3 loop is CSVGRSGGMNTEAFF. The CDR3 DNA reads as TGCAGCGTTGGGCGATCGGGGGGTATGAACACTGAAGCTTTCTTT.

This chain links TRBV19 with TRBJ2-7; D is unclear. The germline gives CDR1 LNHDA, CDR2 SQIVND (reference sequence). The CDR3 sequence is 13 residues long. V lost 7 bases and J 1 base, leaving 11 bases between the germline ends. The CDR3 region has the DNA TGTGCCAGTAAGTTCCACGGATCCTACGAGCAGTACTTC. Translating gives CASKFHGSYEQYF.

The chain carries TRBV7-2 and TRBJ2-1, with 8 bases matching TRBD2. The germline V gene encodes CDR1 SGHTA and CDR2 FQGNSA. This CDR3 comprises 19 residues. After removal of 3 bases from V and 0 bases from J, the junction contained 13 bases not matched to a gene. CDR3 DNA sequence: TGTGCCAGCAGCTTCCCCCCCTTTGGCGGGGGGAGCTCCTACAATGAGCAGTTCTTC. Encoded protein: CASSFPPFGGGSSYNEQFF.

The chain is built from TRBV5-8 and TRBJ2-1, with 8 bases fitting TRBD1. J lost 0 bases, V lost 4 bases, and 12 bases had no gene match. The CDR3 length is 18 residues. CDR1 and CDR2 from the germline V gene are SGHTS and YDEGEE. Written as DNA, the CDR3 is TGTGCCAGCAGCCCCTTAACCGGGACAGGTCTCTCCTACAATGAGCAGTTCTTC. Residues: CASSPLTGTGLSYNEQFF. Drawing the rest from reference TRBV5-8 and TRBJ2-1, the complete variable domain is EAGVTQSPTHLIKTRGQQATLRCSPISGHTSVYWYQQALGLGLQFLLWYDEGEERNRGNFPPRFSGRQFPNYSSELNVNALELEDSALYLCASSPLTGTGLSYNEQFFGPGTRLTVL.

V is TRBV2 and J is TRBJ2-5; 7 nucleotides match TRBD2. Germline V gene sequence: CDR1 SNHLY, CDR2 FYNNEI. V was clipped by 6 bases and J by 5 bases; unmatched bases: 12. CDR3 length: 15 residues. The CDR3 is CASRSGGIDRETQYF. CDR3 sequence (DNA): TGTGCCAGCAGGTCGGGGGGTATTGATAGGGAGACCCAGTACTTC. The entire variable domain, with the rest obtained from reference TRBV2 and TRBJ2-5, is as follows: EPEVTQTPSHQVTQMGQEVILRCVPISNHLYFYWYRQILGQKVEFLVSFYNNEISEKSEIFDDQFSVERPDGSNFTLKIRSTKLEDSAMYFCASRSGGIDRETQYFGPGTRLLVL.

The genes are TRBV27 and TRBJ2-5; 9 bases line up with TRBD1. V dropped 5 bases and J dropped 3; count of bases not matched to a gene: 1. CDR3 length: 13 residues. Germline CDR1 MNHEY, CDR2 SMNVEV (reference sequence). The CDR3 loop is CASSRDREETQYF. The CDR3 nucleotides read TGTGCCAGCAGTCGGGACAGGGAAGAGACCCAGTACTTC.

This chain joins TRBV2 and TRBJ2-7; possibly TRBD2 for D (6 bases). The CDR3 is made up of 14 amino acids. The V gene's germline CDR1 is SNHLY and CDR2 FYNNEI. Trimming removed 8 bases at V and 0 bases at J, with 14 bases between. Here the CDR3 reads CASRPSVNSYEQYF. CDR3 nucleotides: TGTGCCAGCCGTCCTAGCGTCAACTCCTACGAGCAGTACTTC. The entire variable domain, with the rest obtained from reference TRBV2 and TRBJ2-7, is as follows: EPEVTQTPSHQVTQMGQEVILRCVPISNHLYFYWYRQILGQKVEFLVSFYNNEISEKSEIFDDQFSVERPDGSNFTLKIRSTKLEDSAMYFCASRPSVNSYEQYFGPGTRLTVT.

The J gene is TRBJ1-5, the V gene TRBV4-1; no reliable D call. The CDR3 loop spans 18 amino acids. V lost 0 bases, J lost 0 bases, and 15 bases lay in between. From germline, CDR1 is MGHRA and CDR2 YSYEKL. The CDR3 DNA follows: TGCGCCAGCAGCCAAGAGGGATCGGGGTCTAATAGCAATCAGCCCCAGCATTTT. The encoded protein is CASSQEGSGSNSNQPQHF.

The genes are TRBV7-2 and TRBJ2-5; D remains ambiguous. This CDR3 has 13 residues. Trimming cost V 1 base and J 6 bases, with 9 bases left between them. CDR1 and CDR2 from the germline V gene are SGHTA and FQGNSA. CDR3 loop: CASSLGALKTQYF. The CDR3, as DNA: TGTGCCAGCAGCTTAGGGGCGTTGAAGACCCAGTACTTC.

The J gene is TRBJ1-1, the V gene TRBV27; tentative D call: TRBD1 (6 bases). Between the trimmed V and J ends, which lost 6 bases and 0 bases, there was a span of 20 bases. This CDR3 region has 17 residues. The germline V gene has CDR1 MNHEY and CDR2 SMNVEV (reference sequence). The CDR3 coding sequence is TGTGCCAGCAGCTTCCGTTGGACAGTTTCTTTGAACACTGAAGCTTTCTTT. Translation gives CASSFRWTVSLNTEAFF.

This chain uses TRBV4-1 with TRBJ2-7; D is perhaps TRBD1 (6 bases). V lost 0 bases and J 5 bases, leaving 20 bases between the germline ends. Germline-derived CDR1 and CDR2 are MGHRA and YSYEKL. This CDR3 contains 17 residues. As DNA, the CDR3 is TGCGCCAGCAGCCAAGATCCGGCAGGGGCCGTCCTCGACGAGCAGTACTTC. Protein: CASSQDPAGAVLDEQYF.

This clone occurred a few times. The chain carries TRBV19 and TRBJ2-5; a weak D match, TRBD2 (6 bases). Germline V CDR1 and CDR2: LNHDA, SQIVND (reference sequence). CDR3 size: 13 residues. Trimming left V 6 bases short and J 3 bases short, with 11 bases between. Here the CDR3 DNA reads TGTGCCAGTAGCTCGGGGGTTAAAGAGACCCAGTACTTC. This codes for CASSSGVKETQYF.

In DNA, the CDR3 is TGCGCCAGCAGCCAACTACCGGGACAGGCAGCTGTTTCTGGGGCCAACGTCCTGACTTTC. Translation: CASSQLPGQAAVSGANVLTF. The chain has TRBV4-1 and TRBJ2-6, with 8 positions matching TRBD1. Germline V lookup: CDR1 MGHRA, CDR2 YSYEKL. CDR3 size: 20 residues. V trimming: 2 bases; J trimming: 1 base; junction bases outside the gene matches: 13.

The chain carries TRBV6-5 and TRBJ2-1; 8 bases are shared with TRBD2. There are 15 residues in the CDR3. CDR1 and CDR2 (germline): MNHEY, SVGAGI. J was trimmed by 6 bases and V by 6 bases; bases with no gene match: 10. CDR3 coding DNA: TGTGCCAGCAGCCTACGGGGGGGCTCAACCAATGAGCAGTTCTTC. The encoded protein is CASSLRGGSTNEQFF.